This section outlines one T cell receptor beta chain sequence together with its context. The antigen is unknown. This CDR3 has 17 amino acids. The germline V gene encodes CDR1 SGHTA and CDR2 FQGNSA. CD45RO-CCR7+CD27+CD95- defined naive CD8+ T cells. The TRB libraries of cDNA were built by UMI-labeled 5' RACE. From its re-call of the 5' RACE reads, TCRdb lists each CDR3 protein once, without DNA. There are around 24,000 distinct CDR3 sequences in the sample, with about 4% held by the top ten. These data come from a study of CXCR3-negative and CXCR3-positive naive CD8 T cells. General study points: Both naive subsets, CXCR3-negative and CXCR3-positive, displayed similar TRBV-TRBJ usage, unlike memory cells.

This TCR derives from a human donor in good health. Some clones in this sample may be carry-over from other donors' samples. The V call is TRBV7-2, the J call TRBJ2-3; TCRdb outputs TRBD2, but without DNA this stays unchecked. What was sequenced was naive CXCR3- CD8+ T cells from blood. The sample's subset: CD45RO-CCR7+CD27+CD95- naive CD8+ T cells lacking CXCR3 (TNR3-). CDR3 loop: CASSLWVSGGNTDTQYF.